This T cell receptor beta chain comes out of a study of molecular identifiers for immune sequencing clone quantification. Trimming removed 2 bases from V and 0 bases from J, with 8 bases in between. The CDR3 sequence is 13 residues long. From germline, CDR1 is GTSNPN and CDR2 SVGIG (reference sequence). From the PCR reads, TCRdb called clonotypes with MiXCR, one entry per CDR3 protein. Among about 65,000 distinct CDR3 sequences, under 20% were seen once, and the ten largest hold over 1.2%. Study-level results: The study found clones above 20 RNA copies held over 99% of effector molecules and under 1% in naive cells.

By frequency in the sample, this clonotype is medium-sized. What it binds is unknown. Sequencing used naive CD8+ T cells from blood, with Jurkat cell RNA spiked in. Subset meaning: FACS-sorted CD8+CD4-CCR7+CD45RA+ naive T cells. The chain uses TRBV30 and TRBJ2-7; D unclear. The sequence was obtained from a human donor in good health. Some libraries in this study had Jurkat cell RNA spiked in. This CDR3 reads CAWSTRNSYEQYF. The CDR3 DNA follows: TGTGCCTGGAGTACCAGAAACTCCTACGAGCAGTACTTC.